This T cell receptor (beta chain) derives from a study of cytomegalovirus exposure and HLA in healthy donors. 13 Jbeta primers and 60 Vbeta primers were used for the PCR. Here immunoSEQ multiplex PCR was the method, and the copy in TCRdb shows in-frame clones only, minus some. The sample has some 56,000 clones; roughly 80% are singletons. Only one count was recorded for this clone. The CDR3 is 17 residues long. Trimming removed 6 bases from V and 7 bases from J; junction bases left unmatched: 18. The germline CDR1 and CDR2 sequences are KGHSH and LQKENI. This TCR was sampled from a human donor in good health. Specimen: PBMCs. The chain links TRBV18 to TRBJ2-1; 7 nucleotides agree with TRBD2. The chain's CDR3 is CASSSALADPKDNEQFF. DNA of the CDR3: TGTGCCAGCTCGTCGGCCCTAGCGGACCCCAAGGATAATGAGCAGTTCTTC. Full variable domain (remainder filled in from reference TRBV18 and TRBJ2-1): NAGVMQNPRHLVRRRGQEARLRCSPMKGHSHVYWYRQLPEEGLKFMVYLQKENIIDESGMPKERFSAEFPKEGPSILRIQQVVRGDSAAYFCASSSALADPKDNEQFFGPGTRLTVL.